A selection of T cell receptor beta chains follows, all from one sample in a study of vaccination and CD4 T cells after COVID-19. These TCRs' antigens remain unknown. TCRdb re-analysed the PCR reads in MiXCR, keeping a single row per CDR3 protein. The sample yields nearly 4,500 distinct CDR3 sequences, around 60% seen once. The source material was CD4+ T cells from blood, cultured in vitro. The source of these receptors is a human donor in good health. Each CDR3 is given without its conserved first and last residue. Clone sizes are given selectively: once, few, many, or a class where the clone is expanded.

TRBJ1-2 | - | TRBV30 | ALAGQGSNYGYT
TRBJ2-1 | - | TRBV6-4 | ASRARLNNEQF
TRBJ1-1 | - | TRBV3-1 | ASSQLPGANTEAF
TRBJ2-2 | - | TRBV5-4 | ASSTGANTGELF
TRBJ1-1 | - | TRBV10-1 | ASSESGKGNTEAF
TRBJ2-7 | few | TRBV6-5 | ASSLTSTGGGYEQY
TRBJ2-3 | once | TRBV27 | ASSQTSGGPTDTQY
TRBJ1-6 | - | TRBV7-2 | ASSLPGTGYNSPLH
TRBJ1-5 | - | TRBV20-1 | SASEGPGQPQH
TRBJ1-6 | few | TRBV7-2 | ASSLGRAGAKSPLH
TRBJ2-2 | - | TRBV23-1 | ASSQTGGTGELF
TRBJ1-5 | - | TRBV20-1 | SASLQVDQPQH
TRBJ1-6 | - | TRBV27 | ASSFLPINSPLH
TRBJ1-3 | - | TRBV19 | ASSINGNTIY
TRBJ2-2 | once | TRBV5-1 | ASFTQPGQGTTGELF
TRBJ2-7 | few | TRBV15 | ATSRDRTSGPYEQY
TRBJ2-7 | large | TRBV7-2 | ASSLAPPGAAYEQY
TRBJ2-7 | - | TRBV7-2 | ASSLTGTGTTYEQY
TRBJ2-7 | few | TRBV6-5 | ASSFGQVGLAHEQY
TRBJ2-7 | medium-sized | TRBV5-1 | ASSSLGRPAYEQY
TRBJ2-5 | - | TRBV2 | ASKAPGGQETQY
TRBJ2-3 | - | TRBV10-3 | AISESGSEVDTQY
TRBJ2-6 | - | TRBV27 | ASSKTGLEVVSRANVLT
TRBJ2-3 | few | TRBV20-1 | SARKGVTDTQY
TRBJ1-1 | - | TRBV12-3/TRBV12-4 | ASSSITSWGATRNTEAF
TRBJ2-5 | - | TRBV7-2 | ASSLYSGLAGGSQETQY
TRBJ2-5 | - | TRBV20-1 | SAKQGETQY
TRBJ2-2 | few | TRBV27 | ASSPLAGVLTGELF
TRBJ1-2 | - | TRBV30 | AWATGDGYGYT
TRBJ1-4 | - | TRBV10-3 | AISGTGGEKLF
TRBJ2-7 | - | TRBV20-1 | SADGRASGIYEQY
TRBJ2-3 | medium-sized | TRBV20-1 | SALGLAGSTDTQY
TRBJ1-2 | - | TRBV20-1 | SALDDPSYGYT
TRBJ2-1 | - | TRBV2 | ASSEGVAGGRGGNEQF